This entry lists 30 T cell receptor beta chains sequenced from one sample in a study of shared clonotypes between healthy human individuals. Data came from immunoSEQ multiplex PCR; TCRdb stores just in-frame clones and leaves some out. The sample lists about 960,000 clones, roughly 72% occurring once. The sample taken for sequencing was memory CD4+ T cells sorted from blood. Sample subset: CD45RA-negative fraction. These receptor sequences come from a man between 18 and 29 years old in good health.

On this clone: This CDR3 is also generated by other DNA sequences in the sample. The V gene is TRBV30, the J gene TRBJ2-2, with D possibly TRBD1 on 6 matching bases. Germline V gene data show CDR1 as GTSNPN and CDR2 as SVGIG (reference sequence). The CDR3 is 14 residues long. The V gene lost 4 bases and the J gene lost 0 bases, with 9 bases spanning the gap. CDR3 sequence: CAWKGDTNTGELFF. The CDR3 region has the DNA TGTGCCTGGAAGGGGGATACGAACACCGGGGAGCTGTTTTTT. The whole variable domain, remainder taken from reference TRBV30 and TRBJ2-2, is SQTIHQWPATLVQPVGSPLSLECTVEGTSNPNLYWYRQAAGRGLQLLFYSVGIGQISSEVPQNLSASRPQDRQFILSSKKLLLSDSGFYLCAWKGDTNTGELFFGEGSRLTVL.

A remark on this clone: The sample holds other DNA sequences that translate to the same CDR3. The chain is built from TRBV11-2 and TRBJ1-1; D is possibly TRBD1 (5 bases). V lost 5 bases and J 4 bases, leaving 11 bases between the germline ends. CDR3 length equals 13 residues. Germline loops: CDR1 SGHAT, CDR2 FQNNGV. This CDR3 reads CASSSQGGTEAFF. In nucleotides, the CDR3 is TGTGCCAGCAGCAGCCAGGGAGGCACTGAAGCTTTCTTT.

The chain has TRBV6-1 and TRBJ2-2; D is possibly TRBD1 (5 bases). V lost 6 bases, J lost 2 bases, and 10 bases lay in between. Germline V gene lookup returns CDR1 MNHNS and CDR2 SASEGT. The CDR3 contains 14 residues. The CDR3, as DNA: TGTGCCAGCAGGGAGACAGTAAACACCGGGGAGCTGTTTTTT. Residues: CASRETVNTGELFF.

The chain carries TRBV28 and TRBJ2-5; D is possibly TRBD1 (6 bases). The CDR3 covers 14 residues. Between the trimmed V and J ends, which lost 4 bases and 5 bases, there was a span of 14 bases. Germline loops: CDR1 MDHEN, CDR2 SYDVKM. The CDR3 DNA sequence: TGTGCCAGCAGTTCCGGACAGACTCGGGAGACCCAGTACTTC. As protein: CASSSGQTRETQYF. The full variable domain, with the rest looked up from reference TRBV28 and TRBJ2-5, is DVKVTQSSRYLVKRTGEKVFLECVQDMDHENMFWYRQDPGLGLRLIYFSYDVKMKEKGDIPEGYSVSREKKERFSLILESASTNQTSMYLCASSSGQTRETQYFGPGTRLLVL.

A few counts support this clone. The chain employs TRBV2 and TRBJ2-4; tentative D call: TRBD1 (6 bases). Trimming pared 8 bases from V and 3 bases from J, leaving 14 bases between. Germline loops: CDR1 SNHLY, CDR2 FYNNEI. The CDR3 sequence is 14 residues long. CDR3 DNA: TGTGCCAGCCTGGGGGCGGCAGGCAAAAACATTCAGTACTTC. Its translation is CASLGAAGKNIQYF.

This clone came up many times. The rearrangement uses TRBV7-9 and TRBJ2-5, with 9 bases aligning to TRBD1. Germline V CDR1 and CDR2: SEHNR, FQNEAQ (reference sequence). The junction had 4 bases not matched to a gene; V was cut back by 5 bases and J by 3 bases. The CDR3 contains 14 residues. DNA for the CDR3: TGTGCCAGCAGCCCAAGGGACAGGGAAGAGACCCAGTACTTC. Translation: CASSPRDREETQYF.

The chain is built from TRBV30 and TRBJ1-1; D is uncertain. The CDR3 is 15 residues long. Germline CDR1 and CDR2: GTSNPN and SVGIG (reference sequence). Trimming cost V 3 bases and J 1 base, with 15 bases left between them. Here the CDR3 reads CAWRGSAVGNTEAFF. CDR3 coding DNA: TGTGCCTGGAGGGGATCGGCGGTGGGGAACACTGAAGCTTTCTTT.

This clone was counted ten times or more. The CDR3 loop reads CASSLDSVSYEQYF. The CDR3 coding sequence is TGCGCCAGCAGCCTGGACAGCGTCTCCTACGAGCAGTACTTC. The chain uses TRBV5-1 and TRBJ2-7, with a tentative D call TRBD1 (6 bases). The CDR3 sequence is 14 residues long. Germline V lookup: CDR1 SGHRS, CDR2 YFSETQ. Trimming removed 4 bases at V and 0 bases at J, with 11 bases between.

DNA of the CDR3: TGTGCCAGCTCGGGGACAGGGGCGAGCCCCTATGGCTACACCTTC. Amino acids: CASSGTGASPYGYTF. The chain couples TRBV18 to TRBJ1-2, with 10 nucleotides matching TRBD1. V was clipped by 6 bases and J by 4 bases; unmatched bases: 8. The length of the CDR3 is 15 residues. From germline, CDR1 is KGHSH and CDR2 LQKENI.

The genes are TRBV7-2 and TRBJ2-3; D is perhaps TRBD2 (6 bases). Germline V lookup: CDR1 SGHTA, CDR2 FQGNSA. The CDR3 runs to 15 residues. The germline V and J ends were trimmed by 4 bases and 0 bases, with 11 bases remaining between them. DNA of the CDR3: TGTGCCAGCAGCTGGCGGGGTGCTAGCACAGATACGCAGTATTTT. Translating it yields CASSWRGASTDTQYF. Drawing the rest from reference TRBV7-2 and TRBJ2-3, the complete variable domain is GAGVSQSPSNKVTEKGKDVELRCDPISGHTALYWYRQSLGQGLEFLIYFQGNSAPDKSGLPSDRFSAERTGGSVSTLTIQRTQQEDSAVYLCASSWRGASTDTQYFGPGTRLTVL.

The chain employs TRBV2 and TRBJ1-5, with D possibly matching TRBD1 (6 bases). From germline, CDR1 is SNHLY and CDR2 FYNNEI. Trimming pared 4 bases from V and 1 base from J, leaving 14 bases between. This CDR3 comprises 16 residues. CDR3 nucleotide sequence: TGTGCCAGCAGTGGCCCCGGGGGGCCGAGCAATCAGCCCCAGCATTTT. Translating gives CASSGPGGPSNQPQHF.

CDR3 in DNA: TGTGCCAGCAGCGCTCTATCGACAGGGGGTCGTTTCTCTGGAAACACCATATATTTT. Protein product: CASSALSTGGRFSGNTIYF. V and J are TRBV7-8 and TRBJ1-3; 9 nucleotides line up with TRBD1. V shed 5 bases, J shed 0 bases, and the junction held 14 bases outside the gene matches. CDR1 SGHVS and CDR2 FQNEAQ come from the germline V gene. The CDR3 has 19 residues.

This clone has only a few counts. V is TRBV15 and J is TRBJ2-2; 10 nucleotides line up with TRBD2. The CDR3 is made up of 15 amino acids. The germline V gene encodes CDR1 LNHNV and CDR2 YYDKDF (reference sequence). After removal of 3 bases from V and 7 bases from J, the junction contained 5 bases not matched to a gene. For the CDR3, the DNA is TGTGCCACCAGCAGGGCTAGCGGGAGCCTCGGGGAGCTGTTTTTT. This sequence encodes CATSRASGSLGELFF.

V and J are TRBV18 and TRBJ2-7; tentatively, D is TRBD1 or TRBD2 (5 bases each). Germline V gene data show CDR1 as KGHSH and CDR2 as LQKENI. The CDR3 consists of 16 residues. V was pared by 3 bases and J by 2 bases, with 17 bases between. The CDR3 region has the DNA TGTGCCAGCTCACCTCGGGACCCTTCGGGCACCTACGAGCAGTACTTC. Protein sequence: CASSPRDPSGTYEQYF.

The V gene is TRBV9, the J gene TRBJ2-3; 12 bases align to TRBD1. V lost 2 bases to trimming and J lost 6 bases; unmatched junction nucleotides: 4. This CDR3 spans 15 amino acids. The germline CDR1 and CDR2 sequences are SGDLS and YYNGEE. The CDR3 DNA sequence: TGTGCCAGCAGCGTGGGACAGGGGGCTTCGGATACGCAGTATTTT. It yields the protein CASSVGQGASDTQYF.

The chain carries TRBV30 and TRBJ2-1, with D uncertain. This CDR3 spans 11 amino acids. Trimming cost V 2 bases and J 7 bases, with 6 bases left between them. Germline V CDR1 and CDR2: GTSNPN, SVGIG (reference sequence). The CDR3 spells CAWSRVNEQFF. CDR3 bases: TGTGCCTGGAGTAGGGTGAATGAGCAGTTCTTC.

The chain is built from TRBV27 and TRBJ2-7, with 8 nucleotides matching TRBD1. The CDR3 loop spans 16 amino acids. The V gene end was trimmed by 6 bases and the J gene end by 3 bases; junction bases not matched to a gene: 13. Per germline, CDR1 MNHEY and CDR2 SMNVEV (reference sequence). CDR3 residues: CASSSPAGTGSYEQYF. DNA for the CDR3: TGTGCCAGCAGCTCCCCCGCCGGGACAGGCAGCTACGAGCAGTACTTC.

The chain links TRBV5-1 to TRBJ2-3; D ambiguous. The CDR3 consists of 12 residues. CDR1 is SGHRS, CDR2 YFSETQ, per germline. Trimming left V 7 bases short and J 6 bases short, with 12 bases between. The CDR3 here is CASQRLGDTQYF. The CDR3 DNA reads TGCGCCAGCCAGCGACTGGGGGATACGCAGTATTTT.

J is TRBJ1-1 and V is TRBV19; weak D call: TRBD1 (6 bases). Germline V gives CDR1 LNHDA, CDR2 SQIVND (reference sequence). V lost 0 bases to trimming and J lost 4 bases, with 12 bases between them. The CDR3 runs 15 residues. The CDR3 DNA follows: TGTGCCAGTAGTATAGATCCGGGGGCCAGCACTGAAGCTTTCTTT. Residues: CASSIDPGASTEAFF.

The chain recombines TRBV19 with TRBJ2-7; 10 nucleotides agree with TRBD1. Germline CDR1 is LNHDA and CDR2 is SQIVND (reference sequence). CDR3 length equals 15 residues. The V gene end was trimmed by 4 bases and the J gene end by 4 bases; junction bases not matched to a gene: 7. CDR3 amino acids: CASSTSGTGVYEQYF. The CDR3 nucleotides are TGTGCCAGTAGTACCTCCGGGACAGGGGTTTACGAGCAGTACTTC.

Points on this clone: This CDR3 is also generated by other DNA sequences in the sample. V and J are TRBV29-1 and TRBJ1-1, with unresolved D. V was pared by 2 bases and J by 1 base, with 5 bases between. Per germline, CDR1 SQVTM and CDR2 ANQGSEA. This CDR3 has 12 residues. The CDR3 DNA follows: TGCAGCGTTGAACCCCAGAACACTGAAGCTTTCTTT. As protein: CSVEPQNTEAFF. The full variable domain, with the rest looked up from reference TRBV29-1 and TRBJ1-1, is SAVISQKPSRDICQRGTSLTIQCQVDSQVTMMFWYRQQPGQSLTLIATANQGSEATYESGFVIDKFPISRPNLTFSTLTVSNMSPEDSSIYLCSVEPQNTEAFFGQGTRLTVV.

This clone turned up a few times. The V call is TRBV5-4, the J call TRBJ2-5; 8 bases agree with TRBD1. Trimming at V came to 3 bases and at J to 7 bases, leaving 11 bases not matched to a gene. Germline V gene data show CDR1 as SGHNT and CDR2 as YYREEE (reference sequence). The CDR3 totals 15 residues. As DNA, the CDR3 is TGTGCCAGCAGCTCAGCGTTTTCACAGGGGGGGACCCAGTACTTC. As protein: CASSSAFSQGGTQYF.

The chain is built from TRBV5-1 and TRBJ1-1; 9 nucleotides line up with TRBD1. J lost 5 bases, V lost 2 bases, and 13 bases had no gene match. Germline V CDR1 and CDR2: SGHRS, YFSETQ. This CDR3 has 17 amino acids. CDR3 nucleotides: TGCGCCAGCAGCTTCTCTTCGACAGGACAGGGGACAACTGAAGCTTTCTTT. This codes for CASSFSSTGQGTTEAFF.

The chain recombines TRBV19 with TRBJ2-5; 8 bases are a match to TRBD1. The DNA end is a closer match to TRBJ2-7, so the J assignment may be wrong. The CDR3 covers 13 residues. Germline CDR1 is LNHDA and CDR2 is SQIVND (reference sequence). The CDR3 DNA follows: TGTGCCAGTAGTCGGGGACAGGAGTACGAGCAGTACTTC. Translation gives CASSRGQEYEQYF.

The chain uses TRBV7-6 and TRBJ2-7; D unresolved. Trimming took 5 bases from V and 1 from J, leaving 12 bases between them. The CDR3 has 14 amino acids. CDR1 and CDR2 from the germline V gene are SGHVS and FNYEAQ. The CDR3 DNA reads TGTGCCAGCAGCCCCGAGCCCTCGTCCTACGAGCAGTACTTC. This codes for CASSPEPSSYEQYF.

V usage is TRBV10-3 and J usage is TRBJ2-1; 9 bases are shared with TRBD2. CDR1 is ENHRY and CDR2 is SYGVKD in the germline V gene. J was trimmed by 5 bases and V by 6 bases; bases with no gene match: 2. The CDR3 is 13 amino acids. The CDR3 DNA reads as TGTGCCATCAGGACTAGCGGCAACAATGAGCAGTTCTTC. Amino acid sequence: CAIRTSGNNEQFF.

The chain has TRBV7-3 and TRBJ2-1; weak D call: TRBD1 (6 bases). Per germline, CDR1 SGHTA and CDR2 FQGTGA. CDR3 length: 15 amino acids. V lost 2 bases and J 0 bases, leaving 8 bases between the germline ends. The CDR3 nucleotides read TGTGCCAGCAGCTTACTGGGGGCCTCCTACAATGAGCAGTTCTTC. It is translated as CASSLLGASYNEQFF. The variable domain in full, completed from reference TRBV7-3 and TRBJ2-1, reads GAGVSQTPSNKVTEKGKYVELRCDPISGHTALYWYRQSLGQGPEFLIYFQGTGAADDSGLPNDRFFAVRPEGSVSTLKIQRTERGDSAVYLCASSLLGASYNEQFFGPGTRLTVL.

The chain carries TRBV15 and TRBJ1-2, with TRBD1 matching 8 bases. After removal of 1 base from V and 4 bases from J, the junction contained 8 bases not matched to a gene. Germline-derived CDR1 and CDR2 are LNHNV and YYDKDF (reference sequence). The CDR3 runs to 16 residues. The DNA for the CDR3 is TGTGCCACCAGCAGAGGTGGACAGGGACGTGTCTATGGCTACACCTTC. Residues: CATSRGGQGRVYGYTF.

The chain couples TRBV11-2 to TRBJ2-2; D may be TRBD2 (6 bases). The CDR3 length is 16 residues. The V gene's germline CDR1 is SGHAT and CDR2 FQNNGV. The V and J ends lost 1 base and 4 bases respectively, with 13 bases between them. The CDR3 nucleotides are TGTGCCAGCAGCTTAGCCGTGCGGGGAGGCACCGGGGAGCTGTTTTTT. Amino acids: CASSLAVRGGTGELFF.

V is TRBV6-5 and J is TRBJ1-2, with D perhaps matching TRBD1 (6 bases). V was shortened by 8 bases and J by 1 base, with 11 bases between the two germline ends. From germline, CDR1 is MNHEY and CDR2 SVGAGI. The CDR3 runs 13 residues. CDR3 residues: CASWARGNYGYTF. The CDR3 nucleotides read TGTGCCAGCTGGGCCAGGGGTAACTATGGCTACACCTTC.